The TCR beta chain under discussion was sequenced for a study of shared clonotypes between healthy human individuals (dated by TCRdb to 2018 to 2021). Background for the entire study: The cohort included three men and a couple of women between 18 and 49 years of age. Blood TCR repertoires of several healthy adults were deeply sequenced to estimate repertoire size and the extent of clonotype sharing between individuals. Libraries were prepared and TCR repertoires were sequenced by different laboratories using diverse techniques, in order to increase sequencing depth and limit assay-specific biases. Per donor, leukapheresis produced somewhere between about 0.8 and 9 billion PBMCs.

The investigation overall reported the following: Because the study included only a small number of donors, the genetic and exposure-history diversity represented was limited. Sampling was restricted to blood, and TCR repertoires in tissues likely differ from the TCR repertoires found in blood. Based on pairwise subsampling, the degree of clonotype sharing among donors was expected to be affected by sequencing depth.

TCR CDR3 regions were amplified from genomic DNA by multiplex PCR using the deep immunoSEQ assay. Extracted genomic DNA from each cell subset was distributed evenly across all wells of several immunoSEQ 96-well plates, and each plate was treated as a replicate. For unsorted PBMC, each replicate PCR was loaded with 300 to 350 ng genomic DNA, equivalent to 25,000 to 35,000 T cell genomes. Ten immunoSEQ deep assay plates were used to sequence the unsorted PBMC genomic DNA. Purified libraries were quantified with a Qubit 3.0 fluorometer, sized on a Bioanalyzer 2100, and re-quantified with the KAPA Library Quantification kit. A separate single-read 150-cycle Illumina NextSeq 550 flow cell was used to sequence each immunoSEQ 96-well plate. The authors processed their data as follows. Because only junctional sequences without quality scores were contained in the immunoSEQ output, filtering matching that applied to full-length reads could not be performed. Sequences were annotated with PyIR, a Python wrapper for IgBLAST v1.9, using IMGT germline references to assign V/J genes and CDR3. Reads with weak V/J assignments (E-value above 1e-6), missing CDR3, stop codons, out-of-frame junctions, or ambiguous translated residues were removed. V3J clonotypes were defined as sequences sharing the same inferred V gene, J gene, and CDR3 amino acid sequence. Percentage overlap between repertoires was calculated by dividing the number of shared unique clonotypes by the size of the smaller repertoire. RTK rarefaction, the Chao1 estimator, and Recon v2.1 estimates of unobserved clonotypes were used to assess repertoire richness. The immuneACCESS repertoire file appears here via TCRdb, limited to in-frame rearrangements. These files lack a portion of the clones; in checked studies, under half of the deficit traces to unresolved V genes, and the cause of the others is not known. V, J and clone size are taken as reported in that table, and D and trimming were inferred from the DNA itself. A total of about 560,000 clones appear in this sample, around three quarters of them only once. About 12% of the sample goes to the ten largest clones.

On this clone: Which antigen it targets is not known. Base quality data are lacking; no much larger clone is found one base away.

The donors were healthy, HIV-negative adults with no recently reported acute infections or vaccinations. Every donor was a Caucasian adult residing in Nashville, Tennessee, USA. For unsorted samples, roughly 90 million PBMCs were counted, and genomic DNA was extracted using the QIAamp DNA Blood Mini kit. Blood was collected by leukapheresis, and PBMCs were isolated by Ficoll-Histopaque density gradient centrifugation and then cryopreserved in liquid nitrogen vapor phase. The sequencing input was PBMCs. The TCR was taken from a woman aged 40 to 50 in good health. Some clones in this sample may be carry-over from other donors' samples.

For the CDR3, the sequence is CASSFRLAETYEQYF. The nucleotide sequence reads TGCGCCAGCAGCTTCCGACTAGCAGAAACCTACGAGCAGTACTTC. This chain is built from TRBV5-1 and TRBJ2-7; 7 central nucleotides agree with TRBD2. Its CDR3 holds 15 amino acids, cysteine through phenylalanine. Kept here is only the CDR3 DNA, which spans 45 bases and is read in frame from base 1. From V the trimming removes 2 bases and from J it removes 2 bases, while the gene matches leave 7 bases of the junction unaccounted for. Per the germline V gene, SGHRS is the CDR1 and YFSETQ is the CDR2.